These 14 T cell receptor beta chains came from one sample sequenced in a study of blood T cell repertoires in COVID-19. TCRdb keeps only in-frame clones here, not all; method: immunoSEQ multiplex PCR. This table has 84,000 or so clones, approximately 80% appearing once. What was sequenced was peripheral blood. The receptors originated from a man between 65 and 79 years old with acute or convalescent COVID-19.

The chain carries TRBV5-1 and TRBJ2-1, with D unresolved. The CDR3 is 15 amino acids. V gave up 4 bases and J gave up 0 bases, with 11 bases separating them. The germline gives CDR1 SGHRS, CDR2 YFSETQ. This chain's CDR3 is CASSPAISSYNEQFF. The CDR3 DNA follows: TGCGCCAGCAGCCCTGCTATAAGCTCCTACAATGAGCAGTTCTTC. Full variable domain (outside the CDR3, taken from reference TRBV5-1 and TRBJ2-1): KAGVTQTPRYLIKTRGQQVTLSCSPISGHRSVSWYQQTPGQGLQFLFEYFSETQRNKGNFPGRFSGRQFSNSRSEMNVSTLELGDSALYLCASSPAISSYNEQFFGPGTRLTVL.

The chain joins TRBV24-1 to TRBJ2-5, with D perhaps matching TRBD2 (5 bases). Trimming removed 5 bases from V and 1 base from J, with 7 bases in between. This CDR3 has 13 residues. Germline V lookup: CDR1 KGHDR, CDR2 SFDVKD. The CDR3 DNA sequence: TGTGCCACCAGTGGAGGGAGCCAAGAGACCCAGTACTTC. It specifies CATSGGSQETQYF.

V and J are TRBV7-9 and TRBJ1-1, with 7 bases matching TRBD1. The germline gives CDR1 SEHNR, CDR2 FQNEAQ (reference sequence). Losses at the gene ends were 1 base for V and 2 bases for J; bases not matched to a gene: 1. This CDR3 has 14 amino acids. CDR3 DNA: TGTGCCAGCAGCTTAGAGGGGGCTAACACTGAAGCTTTCTTT. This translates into CASSLEGANTEAFF.

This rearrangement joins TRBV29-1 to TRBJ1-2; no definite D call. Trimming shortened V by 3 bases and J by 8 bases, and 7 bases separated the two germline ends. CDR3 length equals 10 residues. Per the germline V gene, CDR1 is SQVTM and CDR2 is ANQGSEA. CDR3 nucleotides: TGCAGCGTTGAGGGAGGAGGCTACACCTTC. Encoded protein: CSVEGGGYTF.

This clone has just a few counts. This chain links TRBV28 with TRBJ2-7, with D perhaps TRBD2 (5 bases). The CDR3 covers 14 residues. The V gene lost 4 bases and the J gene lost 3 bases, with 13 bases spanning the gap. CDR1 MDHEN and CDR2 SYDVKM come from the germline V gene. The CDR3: CASSSGLAGYEQYF. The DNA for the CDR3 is TGTGCCAGCAGTTCCGGACTGGCAGGCTACGAGCAGTACTTC.

CDR3 sequence (DNA): TGTGCCAGCAGCGTAGGGCTCGACAGGGGCACTGAAGCTTTCTTT. Its translation: CASSVGLDRGTEAFF. V gene TRBV9 combines with J gene TRBJ1-1, with 8 bases identical to TRBD1. V was pared by 0 bases and J by 4 bases, with 5 bases of the junction left unmatched. The CDR3 has 15 residues. The V gene's germline CDR1 is SGDLS and CDR2 YYNGEE.

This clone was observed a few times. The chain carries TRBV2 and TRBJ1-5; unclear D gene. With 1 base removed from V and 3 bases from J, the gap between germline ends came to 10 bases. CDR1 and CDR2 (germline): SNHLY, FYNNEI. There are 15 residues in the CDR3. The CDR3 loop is CASSEGGQTNQPQHF. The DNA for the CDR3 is TGTGCCAGCAGTGAAGGAGGGCAGACCAATCAGCCCCAGCATTTT.

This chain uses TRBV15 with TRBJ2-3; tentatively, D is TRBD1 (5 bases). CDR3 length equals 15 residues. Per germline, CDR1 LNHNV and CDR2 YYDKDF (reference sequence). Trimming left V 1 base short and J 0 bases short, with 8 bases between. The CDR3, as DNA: TGTGCCACCAGCAGAGCAGGGCGGAGCACAGATACGCAGTATTTT. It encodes CATSRAGRSTDTQYF.

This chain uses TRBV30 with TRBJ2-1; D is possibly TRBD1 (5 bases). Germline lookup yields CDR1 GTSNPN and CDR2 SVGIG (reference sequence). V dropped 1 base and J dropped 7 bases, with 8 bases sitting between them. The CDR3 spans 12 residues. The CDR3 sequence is CAWSAGQNEQFF. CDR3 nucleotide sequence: TGTGCCTGGAGTGCAGGGCAAAATGAGCAGTTCTTC. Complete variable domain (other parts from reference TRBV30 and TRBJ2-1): SQTIHQWPATLVQPVGSPLSLECTVEGTSNPNLYWYRQAAGRGLQLLFYSVGIGQISSEVPQNLSASRPQDRQFILSSKKLLLSDSGFYLCAWSAGQNEQFFGPGTRLTVL.

CDR3 amino acids: CASSSSGGESYNEQFF. The CDR3 coding sequence is TGTGCCAGCAGCTCCAGCGGGGGGGAGTCCTACAATGAGCAGTTCTTC. The V call is TRBV7-3, the J call TRBJ2-1, with 10 bases aligning to TRBD2. The germline gives CDR1 SGHTA, CDR2 FQGTGA. The CDR3 runs to 16 residues. Losses at the gene ends were 4 bases for V and 1 base for J; bases not matched to a gene: 4.

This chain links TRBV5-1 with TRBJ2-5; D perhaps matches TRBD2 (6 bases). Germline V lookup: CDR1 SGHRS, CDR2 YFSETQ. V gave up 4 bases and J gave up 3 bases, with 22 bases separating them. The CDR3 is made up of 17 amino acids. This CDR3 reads CASSTDGGPRTKETQYF. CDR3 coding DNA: TGCGCCAGCAGCACCGACGGGGGACCCCGGACCAAAGAGACCCAGTACTTC.

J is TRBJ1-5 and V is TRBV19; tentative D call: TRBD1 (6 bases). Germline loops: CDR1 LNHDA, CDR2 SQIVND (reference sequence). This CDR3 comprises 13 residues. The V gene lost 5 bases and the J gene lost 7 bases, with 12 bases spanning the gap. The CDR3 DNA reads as TGTGCCAGTAGTGGAGGGGGGGGCCAGCCCCAGCATTTT. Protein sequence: CASSGGGGQPQHF.

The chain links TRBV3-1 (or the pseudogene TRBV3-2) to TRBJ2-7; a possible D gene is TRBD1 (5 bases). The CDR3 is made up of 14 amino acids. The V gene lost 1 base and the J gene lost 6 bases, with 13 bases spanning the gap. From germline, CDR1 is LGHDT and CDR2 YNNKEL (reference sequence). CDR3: CASSQGQPLFEQYF. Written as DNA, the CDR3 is TGTGCCAGCAGCCAAGGACAGCCCTTATTCGAGCAGTACTTC.

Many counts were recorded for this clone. CDR3 sequence (DNA): TGTGCCAGCAGTGCCCGACAGGGGGCGTACTATGGCTACACCTTC. Its translation: CASSARQGAYYGYTF. The genes are TRBV27 and TRBJ1-2, with TRBD1 matching 10 bases. From germline, CDR1 is MNHEY and CDR2 SMNVEV (reference sequence). J gave up 3 bases and V 5 bases, and 6 bases lay outside the gene matches. The CDR3 is made up of 15 amino acids.